This entry lists 31 T cell receptor beta chains sequenced from one sample in a study of blood T cells in healthy people across ages. A second roughly 6 to 11 cycle PCR used barcoded and J-beta primers. TCRdb re-called the 5' RACE reads through MiXCR, storing one row per CDR3 protein. This sample carries about 1.7 million distinct CDR3 sequences, about 30% of them seen once, and the ten largest clones take 7.7%. Sequenced material: blood. Every receptor here comes from a woman aged 25 to 39 in good health.

There are a few counts of this clonotype. The chain joins TRBV6-5 to TRBJ2-1, with D uncertain. Germline CDR1 MNHEY, CDR2 SVGAGI. The CDR3 is 14 residues long. Between the trimmed V and J ends, which lost 7 bases and 5 bases, there was a span of 15 bases. The CDR3: CASTRSPNNNEQFF. CDR3 bases: TGTGCCAGCACTAGGAGTCCGAACAACAATGAGCAGTTCTTC.

In DNA, the CDR3 is TGCGCCAGCAGCTTTACTAGCGGGGGGCGAGAGGATACGCAGTATTTT. Translated, it gives CASSFTSGGREDTQYF. The V call is TRBV5-1, the J call TRBJ2-3; 12 bases are shared with TRBD2. The CDR3 length is 16 residues. J was trimmed by 6 bases and V by 2 bases; bases with no gene match: 7. CDR1 and CDR2 from the germline V gene are SGHRS and YFSETQ.

This clonotype has a handful of counts. The chain couples TRBV6-2 or TRBV6-3 to TRBJ2-4; weak D call: TRBD2 (5 bases). The V gene lost 8 bases and the J gene lost 9 bases, with 14 bases spanning the gap. Germline CDR1 and CDR2: MNHEY and SVGEGT. This CDR3 has 12 amino acids. This chain's CDR3 is CASGRAAGIQYF. The CDR3 DNA sequence: TGTGCCAGCGGACGTGCCGCGGGCATTCAGTACTTC.

The chain recombines TRBV12-3 or TRBV12-4 with TRBJ2-7; 8 positions match TRBD1. V lost 5 bases, J lost 6 bases, and 12 bases stayed unmatched. The CDR3 totals 15 residues. CDR3 DNA sequence: TGTGCCAGCAGTCACAGGGGGTCGGCAGGCCGCGAGCAGTACTTC. It translates to CASSHRGSAGREQYF.

The chain is built from TRBV7-2 and TRBJ1-2; D may be TRBD1 (5 bases). V shed 5 bases and J shed 8 bases, with 18 bases lying between them. Germline CDR1 and CDR2: SGHTA and FQGNSA. The CDR3 is made up of 14 amino acids. This CDR3 is CASSLSGAASGYTF. CDR3 bases: TGTGCCAGCAGCCTCAGCGGGGCGGCGAGCGGCTACACCTTC.

The sample holds a few counts of this clonotype. V is TRBV6-6 and J is TRBJ2-3, with no clear D. This CDR3 contains 15 residues. Trimming shortened V by 4 bases and J by 2 bases, and 13 bases separated the two germline ends. Germline loops: CDR1 MNHNY, CDR2 SVGAGI (reference sequence). The CDR3 DNA reads as TGTGCCAGCAGTTCCCAGACGGAGCACACAGATACGCAGTATTTT. Its protein product is CASSSQTEHTDTQYF.

There are a few counts of this clonotype. J is TRBJ1-1 and V is TRBV30; D is possibly TRBD1 (5 bases). The CDR3 runs to 13 residues. Germline V lookup: CDR1 GTSNPN, CDR2 SVGIG (reference sequence). V gave up 2 bases and J gave up 1 base, with 8 bases separating them. The CDR3 sequence: CAWSKTANTEAFF. The CDR3 DNA is TGTGCCTGGAGTAAGACAGCGAACACTGAAGCTTTCTTT.

This clonotype was picked up many times. V gene TRBV24-1 combines with J gene TRBJ2-3; the D gene is possibly TRBD1 (5 bases). This CDR3 has 13 amino acids. V gave up 3 bases and J gave up 6 bases, with 9 bases separating them. Germline V gene sequence: CDR1 KGHDR, CDR2 SFDVKD. CDR3 bases: TGTGCCACCAGTGATCAGGGAAAGGATACGCAGTATTTT. Amino acid sequence: CATSDQGKDTQYF.

The rearrangement links TRBV27 to TRBJ1-2, with 11 nucleotides matching TRBD1. V lost 4 bases to trimming and J lost 7 bases; unmatched junction nucleotides: 8. This CDR3 comprises 15 residues. In germline, CDR1 is MNHEY, CDR2 SMNVEV (reference sequence). The CDR3 nucleotides read TGTGCCAGCAGTTCCCCGGGACAGGGGGTAGGTGGCTACACCTTC. Residues: CASSSPGQGVGGYTF.

Only a few counts were recorded for this clonotype. The V gene is TRBV7-6, the J gene TRBJ1-1; no definite D call. Between the trimmed V and J ends, which lost 1 base and 1 base, there was a span of 7 bases. CDR1 and CDR2 (germline): SGHVS, FNYEAQ. There are 14 residues in the CDR3. CDR3 protein: CASSLEEENTEAFF. In DNA form, the CDR3 reads TGTGCCAGCAGCTTAGAAGAGGAGAACACTGAAGCTTTCTTT. The complete variable domain, with remaining parts taken from reference TRBV7-6 and TRBJ1-1, reads GAGVSQSPRYKVTKRGQDVALRCDPISGHVSLYWYRQALGQGPEFLTYFNYEAQQDKSGLPNDRFSAERPEGSISTLTIQRTEQRDSAMYRCASSLEEENTEAFFGQGTRLTVV.

Comments on this clonotype: Germline and junction disagree at one end, which may indicate a read error. The chain couples TRBV9 to TRBJ2-3; D perhaps matches TRBD2 (6 bases). Germline V gives CDR1 SGDLS, CDR2 YYNGEE. This CDR3 region has 15 residues. The CDR3 bases are TGTGCCGGCAGCGTCGGGGGTCTCAGCACAGATACGCAGTATTTT. It is translated as CAGSVGGLSTDTQYF. Drawing the rest from reference TRBV9 and TRBJ2-3, the complete variable domain is DSGVTQTPKHLITATGQRVTLRCSPRSGDLSVYWYQQSLDQGLQFLIQYYNGEERAKGNILERFSAQQFPDLHSELNLSSLELGDSALYFCAGSVGGLSTDTQYFGPGTRLTVL.

The table lists this clonotype with a few counts. V gene TRBV28 combines with J gene TRBJ1-5; 8 bases match TRBD1. V gave up 6 bases and J gave up 2 bases; unmatched junction bases: 9. The germline V gene has CDR1 MDHEN and CDR2 SYDVKM. The CDR3 extends over 16 amino acids. CDR3 nucleotide sequence: TGTGCCAGCAGCGGATGGACAGGGAAAGGCAATCAGCCCCAGCATTTT. Translated, it gives CASSGWTGKGNQPQHF.

This clonotype was seen repeatedly, ten times or more. The genes are TRBV4-1 and TRBJ2-5, with TRBD1 as a possible D gene (6 bases). V was cut by 4 bases and J by 1 base, with 13 bases left in between. The germline CDR1 and CDR2 sequences are MGHRA and YSYEKL. The CDR3 totals 15 residues. The CDR3: CASSPLQGIQETQYF. In DNA form, the CDR3 reads TGCGCCAGCAGCCCCCTACAGGGAATCCAAGAGACCCAGTACTTC.

This clonotype was detected many times. The chain links TRBV6-2 or TRBV6-3 to TRBJ2-1; D is possibly TRBD1 or TRBD2 (5 bases each). The CDR3 covers 17 residues. CDR1 and CDR2 (germline): MNHEY, SVGEGT. V was pared by 2 bases and J by 5 bases, with 19 bases between. The CDR3 is CASSYGGSGPANNEQFF. CDR3 nucleotide sequence: TGTGCCAGCAGTTACGGCGGCTCGGGACCCGCGAACAATGAGCAGTTCTTC.

This clonotype turned up a few times. The CDR3 nucleotides are TGCGCCAGCTCCCCGGGGGCCTCCTCTCGGGACGAGCAGTACTTC. Protein: CASSPGASSRDEQYF. The genes are TRBV5-1 and TRBJ2-7; the D call may be TRBD1 or TRBD2 (6 bases each). Germline-derived CDR1 and CDR2 are SGHRS and YFSETQ. The V and J ends lost 7 bases and 5 bases respectively, with 22 bases between them. This CDR3 comprises 15 residues.

The rearrangement joins TRBV19 to TRBJ2-5; 8 bases align to TRBD1. The CDR3 length is 14 residues. The ends lost 3 bases at V and 5 bases at J; junction bases unmatched: 5. Germline V gene lookup returns CDR1 LNHDA and CDR2 SQIVND (reference sequence). CDR3 sequence reads: CASSMSGGGETQYF. DNA of the CDR3: TGTGCCAGTAGTATGTCAGGGGGCGGGGAGACCCAGTACTTC. The variable domain in full, completed from reference TRBV19 and TRBJ2-5, reads DGGITQSPKYLFRKEGQNVTLSCEQNLNHDAMYWYRQDPGQGLRLIYYSQIVNDFQKGDIAEGYSVSREKKESFPLTVTSAQKNPTAFYLCASSMSGGGETQYFGPGTRLLVL.

V and J are TRBV10-2 and TRBJ2-1; either TRBD1 or TRBD2 may supply D (6 bases each). V was trimmed by 2 bases and J by 15 bases, leaving 14 bases between them. The CDR3 loop spans 12 amino acids. Germline CDR1 WSHSY, CDR2 SAAADI. In DNA form, the CDR3 reads TGCGCCAGCAGTGAGACCGGACAGACTAGGTTCTTC. Translating it yields CASSETGQTRFF.

This clonotype has a count of ten or more. This rearrangement joins TRBV29-1 to TRBJ2-1; either TRBD1 or TRBD2 may supply D (5 bases each). The CDR3 has 16 amino acids. V lost 4 bases to trimming and J lost 1 base, with 17 bases between them. Germline loops: CDR1 SQVTM, CDR2 ANQGSEA. CDR3 sequence: CSVGYPGASSYNEQFF. The CDR3 DNA reads TGCAGCGTTGGATACCCCGGGGCCAGTTCCTACAATGAGCAGTTCTTC.

This clonotype came up many times. The J gene is TRBJ2-7, the V gene TRBV28; D is perhaps TRBD1 or TRBD2 (6 bases each). This CDR3 comprises 14 residues. The germline CDR1 and CDR2 sequences are MDHEN and SYDVKM. V lost 7 bases and J lost 2, with 15 bases in between. The CDR3 spells CASNFRGVPYEQYF. The CDR3, as DNA: TGTGCCAGCAACTTTAGGGGGGTTCCCTACGAGCAGTACTTC.

V gene TRBV24-1 combines with J gene TRBJ2-5; D remains ambiguous. With 7 bases removed from V and 11 bases from J, the gap between germline ends came to 16 bases. Germline V gene lookup returns CDR1 KGHDR and CDR2 SFDVKD. This CDR3 spans 12 amino acids. Written as DNA, the CDR3 is TGTGCCACCAGAACAGCGCGAAATGAGCAGTACTTC. Its protein product is CATRTARNEQYF.

About this clonotype itself: Compared with germline, one end of the junction differs, possibly owing to a read error. This CDR3 is CASRLNENTGKLFF. CDR3 in DNA: TGTGCCAGCAGACTTAACGAGAACACCGGGAAGCTGTTTTTT. This chain connects TRBV7-2 to TRBJ2-2; D is perhaps TRBD2 (5 bases). The CDR3 sequence is 14 residues long. The V gene's germline CDR1 is SGHTA and CDR2 FQGNSA.

The J gene is TRBJ2-3, the V gene TRBV6-1; the match to TRBD2 covers 8 bases. Per germline, CDR1 MNHNS and CDR2 SASEGT. V lost 3 bases to trimming and J lost 0 bases; unmatched junction nucleotides: 8. The CDR3 spans 17 residues. CDR3 sequence reads: CASSDSAGVPSTDTQYF. The DNA for the CDR3 is TGTGCCAGCAGTGATTCAGCGGGGGTTCCTAGCACAGATACGCAGTATTTT.

This clonotype was observed at least ten times. The CDR3 region is CASSPGTTNYGYTF. The CDR3 DNA is TGTGCCAGCAGTCCCGGGACAACTAACTATGGCTACACCTTC. The chain has TRBV28 and TRBJ1-2, with TRBD1 as a possible D gene (6 bases). This CDR3 is built from 14 residues. CDR1 and CDR2 from the germline V gene are MDHEN and SYDVKM. Deletions cut 5 bases from V and 0 bases from J, with 10 bases between.

This clonotype was picked up many times. The chain employs TRBV5-1 and TRBJ2-7, with D possibly TRBD1 on 6 matching bases. Trimming removed 3 bases from V and 4 bases from J, with 11 bases in between. CDR3 length equals 13 residues. The germline CDR1 and CDR2 sequences are SGHRS and YFSETQ. The CDR3 DNA sequence: TGCGCCAGCAGCTCCTCGACAGGATACGAGCAGTACTTC. It codes for CASSSSTGYEQYF.

On this clonotype: A much larger clone lies one base from this, so it may be a read error. The chain couples TRBV12-3 or TRBV12-4 to TRBJ2-4; a weak D match, TRBD2 (5 bases). The CDR3 is 15 residues long. Trimming took off 6 bases at V and 13 bases at J, with 25 bases between the two ends. CDR3 sequence: CASSPQSGAYNEQYF. The DNA of the CDR3 is TGTGCCAGCAGCCCCCAGAGCGGAGCCTACAATGAGCAGTACTTC.

There are a few counts of this clonotype. A much larger clonotype is one base distant, so this may be a read error. The rearrangement uses TRBV4-3 and TRBJ1-1; D perhaps matches TRBD1 (5 bases). From germline, CDR1 is LGHNA and CDR2 YSLEER. CDR3 length equals 15 residues. The CDR3 coding sequence is TGCTCCAGCAGCCCGTCTTCGAGGGGAGTAACTGAAGCTTTCTTT. The encoded protein is CSSSPSSRGVTEAFF.

A remark on this clonotype: One junction end does not reproduce the germline sequence, and a read error may be involved. This chain links TRBV7-2 with TRBJ1-2; D not resolved. This CDR3 is 14 amino acids long. Per the germline V gene, CDR1 is SGHTA and CDR2 is FQGNSA. The CDR3 protein is CANSERPQIYGYTF. Written as DNA, the CDR3 is TGTGCCAACAGCGAGAGACCGCAAATCTATGGCTACACCTTC.

This clonotype has just a few counts. The chain has TRBV24-1 and TRBJ2-1, with D tentatively TRBD1 or TRBD2 (5 bases each). In germline, CDR1 is KGHDR, CDR2 SFDVKD. V dropped 10 bases and J dropped 0 bases, with 12 bases sitting between them. There are 14 residues in the CDR3. As DNA, the CDR3 is TGTGCCACTCAACCAGGGAGCTCCTACAATGAGCAGTTCTTC. Amino acids: CATQPGSSYNEQFF.

This clonotype was seen a few times. This rearrangement joins TRBV20-1 to TRBJ1-5; maybe TRBD1 (6 bases). This CDR3 spans 14 amino acids. CDR1 is DFQATT, CDR2 SNEGSKA, per germline (reference sequence). The V and J ends lost 1 base and 2 bases respectively, with 9 bases between them. CDR3 in DNA: TGCAGTGCTAGAGTGTCAGGGGGCAATCAGCCCCAGCATTTT. Translation: CSARVSGGNQPQHF.

The rearrangement links TRBV4-3 to TRBJ2-3; no clear D. In germline, CDR1 is LGHNA, CDR2 YSLEER. Trimming shortened V by 0 bases and J by 2 bases, and 9 bases separated the two germline ends. CDR3 length: 15 amino acids. The CDR3, as DNA: TGCGCCAGCAGCCAAGATTTGGAATCCACAGATACGCAGTATTTT. Translating gives CASSQDLESTDTQYF.

This chain uses TRBV29-1 with TRBJ2-3; 7 bases line up with TRBD1. The trim removed 1 base at V and 4 bases at J, leaving 5 bases unmatched. CDR1 and CDR2 from the germline V gene are SQVTM and ANQGSEA. The CDR3 runs 14 residues. CDR3 amino acids: CSVEGGRGSDTQYF. The CDR3 DNA follows: TGCAGCGTTGAAGGAGGCAGGGGGTCAGATACGCAGTATTTT.